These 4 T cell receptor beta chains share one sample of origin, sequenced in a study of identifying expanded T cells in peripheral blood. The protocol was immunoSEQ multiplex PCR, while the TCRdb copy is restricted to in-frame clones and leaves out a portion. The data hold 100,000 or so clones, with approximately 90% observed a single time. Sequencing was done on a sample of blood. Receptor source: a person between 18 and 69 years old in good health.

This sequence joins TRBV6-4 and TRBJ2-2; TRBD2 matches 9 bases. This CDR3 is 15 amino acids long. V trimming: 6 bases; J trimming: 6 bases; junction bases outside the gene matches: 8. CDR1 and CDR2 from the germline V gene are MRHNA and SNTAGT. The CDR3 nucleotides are TGTGCCAGCAGAGCGCCGGGACTAGCCTCCGGGGAGCTGTTTTTT. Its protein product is CASRAPGLASGELFF.

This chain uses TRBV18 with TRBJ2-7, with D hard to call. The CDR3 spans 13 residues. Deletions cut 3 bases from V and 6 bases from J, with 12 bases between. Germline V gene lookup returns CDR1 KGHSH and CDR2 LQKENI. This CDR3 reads CASSPETSGEQYF. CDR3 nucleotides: TGTGCCAGCTCACCCGAAACATCCGGCGAGCAGTACTTC.

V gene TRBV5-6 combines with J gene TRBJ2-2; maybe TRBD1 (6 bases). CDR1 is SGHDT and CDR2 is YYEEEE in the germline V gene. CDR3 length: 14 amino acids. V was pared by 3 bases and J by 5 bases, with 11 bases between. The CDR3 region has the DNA TGTGCCAGCAGCTCTACAGGGTTTACCGGGGAGCTGTTTTTT. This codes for CASSSTGFTGELFF.

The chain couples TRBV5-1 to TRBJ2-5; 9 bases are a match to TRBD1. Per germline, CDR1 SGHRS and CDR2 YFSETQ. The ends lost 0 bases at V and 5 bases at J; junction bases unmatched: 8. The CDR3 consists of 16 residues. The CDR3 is CASSLGDTGGSETQYF. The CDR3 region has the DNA TGCGCCAGCAGCTTGGGAGACACAGGGGGCTCCGAGACCCAGTACTTC.